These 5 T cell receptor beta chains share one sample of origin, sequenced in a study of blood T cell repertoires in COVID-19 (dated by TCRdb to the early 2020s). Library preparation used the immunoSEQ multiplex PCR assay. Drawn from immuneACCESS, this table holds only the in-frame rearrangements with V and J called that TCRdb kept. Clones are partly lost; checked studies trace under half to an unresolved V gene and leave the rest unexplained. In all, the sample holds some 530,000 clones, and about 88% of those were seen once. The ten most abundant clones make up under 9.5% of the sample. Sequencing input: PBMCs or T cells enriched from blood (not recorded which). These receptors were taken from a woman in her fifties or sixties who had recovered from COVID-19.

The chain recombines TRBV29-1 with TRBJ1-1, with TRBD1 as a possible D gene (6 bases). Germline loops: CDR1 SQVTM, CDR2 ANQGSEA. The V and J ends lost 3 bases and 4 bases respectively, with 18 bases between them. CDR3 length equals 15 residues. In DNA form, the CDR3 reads TGCAGCGTTGAGGGCCAGGGGAGTAGTTTCACTGAAGCTTTCTTT. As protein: CSVEGQGSSFTEAFF.

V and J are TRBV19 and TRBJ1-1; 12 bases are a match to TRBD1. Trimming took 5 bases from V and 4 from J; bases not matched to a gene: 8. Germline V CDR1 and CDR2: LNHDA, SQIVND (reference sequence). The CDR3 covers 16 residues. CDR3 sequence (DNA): TGTGCCAGTAGTCCTAGGGACAGGGGGCGAAGCACTGAAGCTTTCTTT. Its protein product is CASSPRDRGRSTEAFF.

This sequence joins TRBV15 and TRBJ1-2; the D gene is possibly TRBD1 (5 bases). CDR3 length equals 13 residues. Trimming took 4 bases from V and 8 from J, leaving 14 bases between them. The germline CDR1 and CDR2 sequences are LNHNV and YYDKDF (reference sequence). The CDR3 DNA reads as TGTGCCACCAGCATATTGGGGGGGAACGGCTACACCTTC. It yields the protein CATSILGGNGYTF.

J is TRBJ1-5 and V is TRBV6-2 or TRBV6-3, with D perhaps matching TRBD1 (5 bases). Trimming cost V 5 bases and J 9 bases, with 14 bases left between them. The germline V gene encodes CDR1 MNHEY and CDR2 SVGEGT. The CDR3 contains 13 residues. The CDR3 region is CASSPEGTRPQHF. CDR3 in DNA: TGTGCCAGCAGTCCAGAGGGGACTCGGCCCCAGCATTTT.

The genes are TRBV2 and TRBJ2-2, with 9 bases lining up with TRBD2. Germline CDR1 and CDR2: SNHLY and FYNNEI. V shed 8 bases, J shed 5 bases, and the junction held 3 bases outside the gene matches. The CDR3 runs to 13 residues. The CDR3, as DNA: TGTGCCAGCGAGCTAGCGGGAACCGGGGAGCTGTTTTTT. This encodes CASELAGTGELFF.